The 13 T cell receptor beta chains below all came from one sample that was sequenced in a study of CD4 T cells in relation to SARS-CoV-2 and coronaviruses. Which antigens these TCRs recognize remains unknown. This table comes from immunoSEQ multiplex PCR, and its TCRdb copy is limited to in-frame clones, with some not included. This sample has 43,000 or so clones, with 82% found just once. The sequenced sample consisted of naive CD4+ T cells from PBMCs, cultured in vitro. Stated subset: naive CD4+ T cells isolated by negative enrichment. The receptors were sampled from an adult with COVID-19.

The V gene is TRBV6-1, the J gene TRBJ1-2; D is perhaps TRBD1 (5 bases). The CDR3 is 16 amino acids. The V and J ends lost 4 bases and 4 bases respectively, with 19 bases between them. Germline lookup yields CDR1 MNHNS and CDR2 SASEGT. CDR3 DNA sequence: TGTGCCAGCAGTGCATTGGTTTATCAGGGAATCTATGGCTACACCTTC. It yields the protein CASSALVYQGIYGYTF.

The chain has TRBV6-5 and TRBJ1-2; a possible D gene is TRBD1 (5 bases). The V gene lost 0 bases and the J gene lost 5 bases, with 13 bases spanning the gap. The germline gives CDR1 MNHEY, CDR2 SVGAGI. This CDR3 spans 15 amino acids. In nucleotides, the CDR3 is TGTGCCAGCAGTTACTCGATTCCAGGGAGATATGGCTACACCTTC. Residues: CASSYSIPGRYGYTF.

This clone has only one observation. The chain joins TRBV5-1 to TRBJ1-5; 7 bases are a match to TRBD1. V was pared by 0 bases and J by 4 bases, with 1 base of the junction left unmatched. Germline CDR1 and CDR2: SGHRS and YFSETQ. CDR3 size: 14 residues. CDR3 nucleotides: TGCGCCAGCAGCTTGGGGGGACAGAATCAGCCCCAGCATTTT. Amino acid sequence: CASSLGGQNQPQHF.

This CDR3 reads CASSKDLTDFLNTEAFF. In nucleotides, the CDR3 is TGTGCCAGCAGCAAAGACTTAACAGACTTCTTGAACACTGAAGCTTTCTTT. This chain links TRBV21-1 with TRBJ1-1. TRBV21-1 counts as a pseudogene. The CDR3 has 17 residues.

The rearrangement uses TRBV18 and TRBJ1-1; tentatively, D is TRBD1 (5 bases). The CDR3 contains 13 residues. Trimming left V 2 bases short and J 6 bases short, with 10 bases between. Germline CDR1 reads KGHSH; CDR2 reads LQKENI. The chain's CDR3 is CASSPMGVAEAFF. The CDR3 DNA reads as TGTGCCAGCTCACCAATGGGGGTTGCTGAAGCTTTCTTT.

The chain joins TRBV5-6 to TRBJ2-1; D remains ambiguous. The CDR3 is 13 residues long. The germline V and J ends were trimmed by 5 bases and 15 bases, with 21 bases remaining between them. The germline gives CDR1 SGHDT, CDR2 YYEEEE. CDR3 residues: CASSPWASQNPFF. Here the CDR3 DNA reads TGTGCCAGCAGTCCCTGGGCTTCACAAAATCCGTTCTTC.

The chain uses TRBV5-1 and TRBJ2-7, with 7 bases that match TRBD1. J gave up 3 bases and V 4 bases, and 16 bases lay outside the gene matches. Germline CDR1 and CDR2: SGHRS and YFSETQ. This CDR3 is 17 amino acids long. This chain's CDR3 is CASSPRFDSQGSYEQYF. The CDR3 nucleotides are TGCGCCAGCAGCCCCAGATTCGACTCACAGGGGAGCTACGAGCAGTACTTC.

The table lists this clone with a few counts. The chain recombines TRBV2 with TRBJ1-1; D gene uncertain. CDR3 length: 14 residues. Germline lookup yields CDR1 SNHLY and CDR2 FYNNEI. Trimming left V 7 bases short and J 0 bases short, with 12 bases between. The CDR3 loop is CASKLTGMNTEAFF. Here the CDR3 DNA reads TGTGCCAGCAAATTGACGGGCATGAACACTGAAGCTTTCTTT. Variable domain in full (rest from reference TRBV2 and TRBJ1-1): EPEVTQTPSHQVTQMGQEVILRCVPISNHLYFYWYRQILGQKVEFLVSFYNNEISEKSEIFDDQFSVERPDGSNFTLKIRSTKLEDSAMYFCASKLTGMNTEAFFGQGTRLTVV.

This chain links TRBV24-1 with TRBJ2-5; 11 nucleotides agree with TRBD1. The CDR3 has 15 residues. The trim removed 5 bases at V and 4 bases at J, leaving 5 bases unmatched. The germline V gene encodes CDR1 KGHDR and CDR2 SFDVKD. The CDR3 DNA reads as TGTGCCACCAGTGGCGGGACAGGGGGTCCAGAGACCCAGTACTTC. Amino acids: CATSGGTGGPETQYF.

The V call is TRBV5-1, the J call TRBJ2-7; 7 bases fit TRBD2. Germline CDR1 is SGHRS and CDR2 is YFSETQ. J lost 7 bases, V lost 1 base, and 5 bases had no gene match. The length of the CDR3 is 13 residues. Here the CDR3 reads CASSLFQGGEQYF. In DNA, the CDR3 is TGCGCCAGCAGCTTGTTTCAGGGAGGGGAGCAGTACTTC.

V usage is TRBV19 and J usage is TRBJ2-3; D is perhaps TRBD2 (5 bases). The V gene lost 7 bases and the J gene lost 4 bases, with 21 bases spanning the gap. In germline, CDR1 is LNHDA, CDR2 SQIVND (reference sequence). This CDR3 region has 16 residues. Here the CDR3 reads CASTPRGLANSDTQYF. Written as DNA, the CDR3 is TGTGCCAGTACCCCGAGAGGGCTAGCTAACTCAGATACGCAGTATTTT.

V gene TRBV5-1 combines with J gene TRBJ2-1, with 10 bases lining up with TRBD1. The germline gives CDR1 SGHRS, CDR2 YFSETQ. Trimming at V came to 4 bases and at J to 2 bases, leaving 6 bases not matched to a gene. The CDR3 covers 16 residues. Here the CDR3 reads CASSGGTGAAYNEQFF. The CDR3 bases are TGCGCCAGCAGCGGCGGGACAGGGGCTGCCTACAATGAGCAGTTCTTC.

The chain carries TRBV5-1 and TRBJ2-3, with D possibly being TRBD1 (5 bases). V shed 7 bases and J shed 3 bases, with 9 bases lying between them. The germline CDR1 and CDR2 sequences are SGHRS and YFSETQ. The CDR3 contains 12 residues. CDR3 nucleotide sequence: TGCGCCAGCTTCGGACAAACAGATACGCAGTATTTT. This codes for CASFGQTDTQYF.